This TCR beta chain was captured in a study of T cell clonotyping in hematopoietic cell transplantation. Study-level results: At the given depth, recipient repertoires were over 97% de novo clonotypes. Broader posttransplant TCR repertoire diversity was predicted by graft donor and pretransplant recipient Inverse Simpson Index values. Recipient TCR diversity dropped after transplant; expanded clonotypes rose from day 30 to 180.

Blood collection times were about day -28 and days 30, 100, 180 posttransplant. Sequencing was performed with immunoSEQ multiplex PCR; in TCRdb, only in-frame clones are kept and a portion is missing. The table has approximately 5,800 clones, 32% seen once. On this clone itself: As yet, its antigen is unknown.

V was trimmed by 5 bases and J by 5 bases, leaving 18 bases between them. The CDR3 is made up of 14 amino acids. Germline V CDR1 and CDR2: GTSNPN, SVGIG (reference sequence). The chain joins TRBV30 to TRBJ1-1; D is perhaps TRBD1 (5 bases). This specimen consisted of peripheral blood mononuclear cells, obtained 30 days after allogeneic stem cell transplant. The clonotype originates from a female patient in her fifties who had an allogeneic stem cell transplant from an unrelated donor, so the T cells may come from the graft donor. Some clones in this sample may be carry-over from other donors' samples. CDR3 sequence: CAWWGRAFRTEAFF. CDR3 bases: TGTGCCTGGTGGGGCAGGGCCTTTCGAACTGAAGCTTTCTTT.